This T cell receptor beta chain was recovered during a study of blood T cell repertoires in COVID-19. At the level of the study: Italy, Spain and the United States were the sources of the convalescent and acute COVID-19 samples. The analysed material was cDNA or gDNA that came from T cells, B-cell-depleted T cells, or PBMCs.

Source study methods: Nucleated cell counts were estimated from reference gene primer amplification. Method: immunoSEQ multiplex PCR; TCRdb's copy keeps in-frame clones and lacks some. V and J calls and clone size are those listed in that table; D and trimming were worked out from the DNA. In the table there are roughly 90,000 clones, 80% of which are singletons. Trimming removed 4 bases at V and 1 base at J, with 13 bases between. Germline loops: CDR1 SEHNR, CDR2 FQNEAQ (reference sequence). CDR3 size: 15 residues. This receptor was identified in a woman between 70 and 85 years old with acute or convalescent COVID-19. V is TRBV7-9 and J is TRBJ1-2; TRBD1 might be the D (5 bases). Sequencing was performed on peripheral blood. The CDR3 nucleotides are TGTGCCAGCAGCTCCACTTCCCAGGGTAACTATGGCTACACCTTC. Translated: CASSSTSQGNYGYTF.